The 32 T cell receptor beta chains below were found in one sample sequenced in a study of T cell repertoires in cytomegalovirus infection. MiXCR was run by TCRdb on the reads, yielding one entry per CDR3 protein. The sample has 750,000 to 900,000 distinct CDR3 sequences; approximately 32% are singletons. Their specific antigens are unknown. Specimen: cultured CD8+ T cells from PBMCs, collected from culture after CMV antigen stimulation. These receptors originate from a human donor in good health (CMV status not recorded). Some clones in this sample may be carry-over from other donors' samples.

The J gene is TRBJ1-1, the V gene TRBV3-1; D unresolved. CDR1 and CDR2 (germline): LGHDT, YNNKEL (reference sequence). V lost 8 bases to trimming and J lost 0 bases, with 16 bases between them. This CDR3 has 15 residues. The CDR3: CASRRARGMNTEAFF. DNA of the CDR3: TGTGCCAGCCGGAGGGCGAGAGGCATGAACACTGAAGCTTTCTTT.

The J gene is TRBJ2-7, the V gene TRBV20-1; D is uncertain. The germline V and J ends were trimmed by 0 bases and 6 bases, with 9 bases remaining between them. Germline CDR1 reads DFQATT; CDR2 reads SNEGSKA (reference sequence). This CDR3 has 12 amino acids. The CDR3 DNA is TGCAGTGCTAGAGATAAAACCACCGAGCAGTACTTC. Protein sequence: CSARDKTTEQYF.

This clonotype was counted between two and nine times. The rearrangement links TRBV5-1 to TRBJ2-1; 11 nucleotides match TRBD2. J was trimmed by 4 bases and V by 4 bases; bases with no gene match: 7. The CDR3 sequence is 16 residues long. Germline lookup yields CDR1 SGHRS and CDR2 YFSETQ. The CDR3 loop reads CASSELASGGYNEQFF. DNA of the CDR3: TGCGCCAGCAGCGAACTTGCTAGCGGGGGGTACAATGAGCAGTTCTTC.

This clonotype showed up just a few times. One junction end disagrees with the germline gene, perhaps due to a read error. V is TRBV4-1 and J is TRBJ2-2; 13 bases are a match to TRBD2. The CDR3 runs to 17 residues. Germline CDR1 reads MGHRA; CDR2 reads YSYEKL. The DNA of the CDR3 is TGTGCCAGCAGCCATACTAGCGGGGGGGCTTACACCGGGGAGCTGTTTTTT. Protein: CASSHTSGGAYTGELFF.

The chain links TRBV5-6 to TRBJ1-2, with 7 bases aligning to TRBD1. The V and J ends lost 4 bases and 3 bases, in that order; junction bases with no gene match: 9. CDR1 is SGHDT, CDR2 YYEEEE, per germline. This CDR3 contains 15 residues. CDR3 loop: CASSPIGTADYGYTF. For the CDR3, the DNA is TGTGCCAGCAGCCCTATCGGGACAGCCGACTATGGCTACACCTTC.

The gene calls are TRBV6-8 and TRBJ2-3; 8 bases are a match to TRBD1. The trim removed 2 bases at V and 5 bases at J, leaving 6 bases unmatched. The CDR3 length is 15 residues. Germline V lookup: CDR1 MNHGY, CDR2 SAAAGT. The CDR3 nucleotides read TGTGCCAGCAGTTACGTGCAGGGGGCAGAAGATACGCAGTATTTT. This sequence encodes CASSYVQGAEDTQYF.

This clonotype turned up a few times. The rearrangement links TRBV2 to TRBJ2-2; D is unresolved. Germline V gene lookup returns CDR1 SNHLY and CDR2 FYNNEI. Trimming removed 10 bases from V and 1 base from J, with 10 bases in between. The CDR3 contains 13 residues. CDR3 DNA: TGTGCCAACTTTAACGGGAACACCGGGGAGCTGTTTTTT. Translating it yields CANFNGNTGELFF.

The CDR3 coding sequence is TGCGCCAGCAGCCACCCAGGGTTGCGAGGAAACACCATATATTTT. As protein: CASSHPGLRGNTIYF. This chain connects TRBV4-1 to TRBJ1-3; a weak D match, TRBD1 (5 bases). The CDR3 totals 15 residues. Trimming left V 3 bases short and J 4 bases short, with 13 bases between. Germline CDR1 MGHRA, CDR2 YSYEKL.

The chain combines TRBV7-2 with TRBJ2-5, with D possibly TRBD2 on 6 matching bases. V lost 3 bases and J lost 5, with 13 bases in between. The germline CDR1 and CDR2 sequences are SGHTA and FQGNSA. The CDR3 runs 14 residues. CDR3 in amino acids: CASSFAGSWETQYF. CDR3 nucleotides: TGTGCCAGCAGCTTTGCGGGGAGTTGGGAGACCCAGTACTTC.

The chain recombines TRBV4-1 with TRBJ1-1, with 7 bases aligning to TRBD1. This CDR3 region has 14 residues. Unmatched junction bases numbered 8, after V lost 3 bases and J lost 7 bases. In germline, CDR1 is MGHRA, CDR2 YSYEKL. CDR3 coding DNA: TGCGCCAGCAGCCAGCGGGACAGCCACGTTGAAGCTTTCTTT. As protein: CASSQRDSHVEAFF.

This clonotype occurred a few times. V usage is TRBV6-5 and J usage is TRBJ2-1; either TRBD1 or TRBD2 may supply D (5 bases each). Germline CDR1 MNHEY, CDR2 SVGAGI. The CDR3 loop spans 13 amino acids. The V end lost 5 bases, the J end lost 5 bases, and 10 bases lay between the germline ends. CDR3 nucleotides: TGTGCCAGCAGTCCCGGGACCAACAATGAGCAGTTCTTC. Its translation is CASSPGTNNEQFF.

The CDR3 spells CSAFKAGGWNIQYF. The CDR3 nucleotides are TGCAGTGCCTTTAAAGCGGGGGGCTGGAACATTCAGTACTTC. The chain employs TRBV20-1 and TRBJ2-4; 9 bases are a match to TRBD2. Trimming removed 6 bases from V and 7 bases from J; junction bases left unmatched: 10. Germline CDR1 is DFQATT and CDR2 is SNEGSKA (reference sequence). The CDR3 sequence is 14 residues long.

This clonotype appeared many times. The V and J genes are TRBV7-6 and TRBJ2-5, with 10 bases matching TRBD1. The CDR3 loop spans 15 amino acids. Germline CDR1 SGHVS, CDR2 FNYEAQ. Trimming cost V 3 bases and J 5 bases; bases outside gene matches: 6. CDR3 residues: CASSFRGQGRETQYF. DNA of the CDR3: TGTGCCAGCAGCTTTCGGGGACAGGGGAGGGAGACCCAGTACTTC.

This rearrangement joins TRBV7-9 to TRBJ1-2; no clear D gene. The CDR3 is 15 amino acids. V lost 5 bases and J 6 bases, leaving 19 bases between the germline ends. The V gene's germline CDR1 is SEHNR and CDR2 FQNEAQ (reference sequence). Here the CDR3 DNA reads TGTGCCAGCAGCAGTGCCACGGGAGGATTGGATGGCTACACCTTC. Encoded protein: CASSSATGGLDGYTF.

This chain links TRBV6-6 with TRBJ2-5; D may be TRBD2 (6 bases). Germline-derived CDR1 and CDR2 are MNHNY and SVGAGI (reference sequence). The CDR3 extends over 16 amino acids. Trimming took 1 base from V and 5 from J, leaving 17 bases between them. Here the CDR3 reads CASSYYKRAPGETQYF. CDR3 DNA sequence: TGTGCCAGCAGTTACTACAAGCGGGCGCCGGGGGAGACCCAGTACTTC.

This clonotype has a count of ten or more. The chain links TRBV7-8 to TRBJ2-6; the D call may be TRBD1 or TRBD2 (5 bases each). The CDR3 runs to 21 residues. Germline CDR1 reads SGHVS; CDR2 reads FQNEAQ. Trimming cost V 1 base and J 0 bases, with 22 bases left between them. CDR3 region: CASSLDSAVGVYYSGANVLTF. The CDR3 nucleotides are TGTGCCAGCAGCTTAGACTCGGCTGTGGGGGTATACTACTCTGGGGCCAACGTCCTGACTTTC.

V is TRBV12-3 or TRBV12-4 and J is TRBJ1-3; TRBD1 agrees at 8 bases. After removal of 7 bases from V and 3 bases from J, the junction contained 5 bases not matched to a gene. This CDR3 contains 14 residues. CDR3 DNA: TGTGCCAGCATCTCAGGGGGCTTTGGAAACACCATATATTTT. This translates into CASISGGFGNTIYF.

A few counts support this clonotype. CDR3 sequence (DNA): TGCGCCAGCAGCCTAAAGGGGGGCGGACCGGCGAACACCGGGGAGCTGTTTTTT. It yields the protein CASSLKGGGPANTGELFF. This chain uses TRBV5-1 with TRBJ2-2, with D perhaps given as TRBD1 or TRBD2 (6 bases each). The CDR3 consists of 18 residues. The germline CDR1 and CDR2 sequences are SGHRS and YFSETQ. The ends were cut back, 4 bases at V and 0 bases at J, with 19 bases in the middle.

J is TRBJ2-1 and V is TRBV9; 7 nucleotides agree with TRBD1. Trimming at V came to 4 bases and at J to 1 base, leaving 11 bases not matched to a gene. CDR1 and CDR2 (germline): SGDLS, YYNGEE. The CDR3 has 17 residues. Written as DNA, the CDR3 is TGTGCCAGCAGCTCTCCCTTCACAGGGGATTCCTACAATGAGCAGTTCTTC. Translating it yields CASSSPFTGDSYNEQFF.

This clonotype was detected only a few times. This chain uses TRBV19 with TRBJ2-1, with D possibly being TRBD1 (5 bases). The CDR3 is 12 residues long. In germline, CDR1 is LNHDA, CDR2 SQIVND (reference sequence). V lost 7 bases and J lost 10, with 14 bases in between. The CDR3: CASTAGSREQFF. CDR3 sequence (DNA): TGTGCCAGTACCGCAGGGTCAAGGGAGCAGTTCTTC.

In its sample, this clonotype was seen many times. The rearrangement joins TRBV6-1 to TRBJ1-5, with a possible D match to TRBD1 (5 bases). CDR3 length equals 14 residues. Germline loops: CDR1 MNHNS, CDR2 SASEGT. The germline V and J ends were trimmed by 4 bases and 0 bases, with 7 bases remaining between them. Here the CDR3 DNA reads TGTGCCAGCAGTGGACAGTTTAGCAATCAGCCCCAGCATTTT. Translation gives CASSGQFSNQPQHF.

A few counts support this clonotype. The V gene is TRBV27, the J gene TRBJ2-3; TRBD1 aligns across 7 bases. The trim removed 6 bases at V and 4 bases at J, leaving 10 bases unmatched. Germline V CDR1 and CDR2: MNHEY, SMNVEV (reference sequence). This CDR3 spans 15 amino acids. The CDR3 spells CASSRRGRNSDTQYF. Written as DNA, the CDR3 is TGTGCCAGCAGCCGAAGGGGGCGTAACTCAGATACGCAGTATTTT.

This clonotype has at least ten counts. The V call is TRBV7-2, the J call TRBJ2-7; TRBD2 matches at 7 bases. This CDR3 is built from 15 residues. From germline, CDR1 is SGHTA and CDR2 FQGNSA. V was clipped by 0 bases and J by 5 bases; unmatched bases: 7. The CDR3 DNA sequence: TGTGCCAGCAGCTTAGCGGGCGGGGGATACGACGAGCAGTACTTC. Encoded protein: CASSLAGGGYDEQYF.

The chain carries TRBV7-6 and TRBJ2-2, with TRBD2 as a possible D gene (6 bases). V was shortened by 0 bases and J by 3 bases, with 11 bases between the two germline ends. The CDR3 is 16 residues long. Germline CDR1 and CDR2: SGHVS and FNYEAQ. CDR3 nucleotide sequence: TGTGCCAGCAGCTTAGCAGAGACTAGGGACACCGGGGAGCTGTTTTTT. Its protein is CASSLAETRDTGELFF.

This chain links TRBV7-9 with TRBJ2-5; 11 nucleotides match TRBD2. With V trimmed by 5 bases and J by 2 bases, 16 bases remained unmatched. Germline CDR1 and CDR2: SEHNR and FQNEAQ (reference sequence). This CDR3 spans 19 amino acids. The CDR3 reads CASSPKTSLAGGPQETQYF. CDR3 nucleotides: TGTGCCAGCAGCCCGAAAACCAGTCTAGCGGGGGGTCCACAAGAGACCCAGTACTTC.

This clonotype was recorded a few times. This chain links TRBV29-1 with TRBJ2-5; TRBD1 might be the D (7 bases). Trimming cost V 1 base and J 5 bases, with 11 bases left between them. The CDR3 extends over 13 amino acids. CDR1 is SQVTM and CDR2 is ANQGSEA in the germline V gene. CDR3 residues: CSVEAGGSETQYF. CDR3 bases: TGCAGCGTTGAAGCAGGGGGGAGCGAGACCCAGTACTTC.

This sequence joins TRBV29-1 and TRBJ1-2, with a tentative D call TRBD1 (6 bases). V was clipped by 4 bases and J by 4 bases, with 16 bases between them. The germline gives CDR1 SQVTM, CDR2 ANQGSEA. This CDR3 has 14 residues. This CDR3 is CSVVPYDRRYGYTF. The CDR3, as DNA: TGCAGCGTTGTGCCGTATGACAGGCGCTATGGCTACACCTTC.

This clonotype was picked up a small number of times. Here the CDR3 DNA reads TGCGCCAGCAGGCCGGGACAGTCCCTCGCAGATACGCAGTATTTT. Its translation: CASRPGQSLADTQYF. The chain recombines TRBV4-1 with TRBJ2-3; the match to TRBD1 covers 7 bases. Trimming at V came to 6 bases and at J to 4 bases, leaving 10 bases not matched to a gene. The CDR3 consists of 15 residues. Germline V CDR1 and CDR2: MGHRA, YSYEKL.

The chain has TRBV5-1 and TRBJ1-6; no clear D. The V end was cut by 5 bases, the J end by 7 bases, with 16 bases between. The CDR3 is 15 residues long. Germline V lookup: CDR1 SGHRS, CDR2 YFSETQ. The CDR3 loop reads CASRAWALGNSPLHF. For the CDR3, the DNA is TGCGCCAGCAGGGCATGGGCTTTAGGCAATTCACCCCTCCACTTT.

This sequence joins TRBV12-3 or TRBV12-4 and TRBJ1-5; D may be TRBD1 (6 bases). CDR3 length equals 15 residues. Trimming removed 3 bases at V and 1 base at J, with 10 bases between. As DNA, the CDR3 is TGTGCCAGCAGTTTCCGTCAGGGGAGCAATCAGCCCCAGCATTTT. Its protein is CASSFRQGSNQPQHF.

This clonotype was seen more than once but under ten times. The CDR3 protein is CASSSRDGNNEQFF. The DNA for the CDR3 is TGTGCCAGCAGTTCCCGGGACGGCAACAATGAGCAGTTCTTC. This chain joins TRBV28 and TRBJ2-1; D may correspond to TRBD1 or TRBD2 (5 bases each). V lost 4 bases and J lost 5, with 12 bases in between. Germline CDR1 MDHEN, CDR2 SYDVKM. The CDR3 runs 14 residues.

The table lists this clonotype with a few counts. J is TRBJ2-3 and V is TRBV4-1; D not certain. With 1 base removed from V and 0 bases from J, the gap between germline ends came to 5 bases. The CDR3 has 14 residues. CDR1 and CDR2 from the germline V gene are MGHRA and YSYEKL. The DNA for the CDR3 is TGCGCCAGCAGCCAAGCCGCTAGCACAGATACGCAGTATTTT. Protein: CASSQAASTDTQYF.